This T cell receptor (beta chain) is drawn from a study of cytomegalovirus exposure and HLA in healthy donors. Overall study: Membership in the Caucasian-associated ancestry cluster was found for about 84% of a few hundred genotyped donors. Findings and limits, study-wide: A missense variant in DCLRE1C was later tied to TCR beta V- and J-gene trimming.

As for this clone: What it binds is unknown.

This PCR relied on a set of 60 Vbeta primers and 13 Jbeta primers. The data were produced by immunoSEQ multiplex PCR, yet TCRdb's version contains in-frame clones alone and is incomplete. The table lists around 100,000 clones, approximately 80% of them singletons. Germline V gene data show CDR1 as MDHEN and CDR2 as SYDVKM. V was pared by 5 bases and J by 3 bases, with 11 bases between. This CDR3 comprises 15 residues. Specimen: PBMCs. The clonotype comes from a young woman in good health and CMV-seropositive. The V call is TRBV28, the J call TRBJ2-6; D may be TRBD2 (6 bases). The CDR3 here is CASSPGEYGANVLTF. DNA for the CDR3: TGTGCCAGCAGTCCGGGGGAGTATGGGGCCAACGTCCTGACTTTC.